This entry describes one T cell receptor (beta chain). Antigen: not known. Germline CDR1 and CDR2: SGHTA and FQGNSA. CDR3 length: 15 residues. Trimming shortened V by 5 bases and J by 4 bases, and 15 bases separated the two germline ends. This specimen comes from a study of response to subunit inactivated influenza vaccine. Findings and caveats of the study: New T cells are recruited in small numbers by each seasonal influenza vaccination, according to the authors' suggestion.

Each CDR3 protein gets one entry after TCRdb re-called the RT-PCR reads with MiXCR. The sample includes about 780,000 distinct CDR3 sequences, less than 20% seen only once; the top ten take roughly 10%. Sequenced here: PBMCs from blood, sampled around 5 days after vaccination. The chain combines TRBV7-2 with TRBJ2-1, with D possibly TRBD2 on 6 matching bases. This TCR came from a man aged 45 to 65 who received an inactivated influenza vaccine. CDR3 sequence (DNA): TGTGCCAGCAGCCGGGGGTTAGGAGCTTACAATGAGCAGTTCTTC. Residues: CASSRGLGAYNEQFF. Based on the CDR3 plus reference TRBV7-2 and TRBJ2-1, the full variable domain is GAGVSQSPSNKVTEKGKDVELRCDPISGHTALYWYRQSLGQGLEFLIYFQGNSAPDKSGLPSDRFSAERTGGSVSTLTIQRTQQEDSAVYLCASSRGLGAYNEQFFGPGTRLTVL.